The 18 T cell receptor beta chains below all came from one sample that was sequenced in a study of tissue T cells after allogeneic stem cell transplantation (dated 2022 in TCRdb). Library construction relied on the immunoSEQ multiplex PCR assay. TCRdb's version of the immuneACCESS table is confined to in-frame rearrangements and falls short of the full clone set. An unresolved V gene accounts for under half of the shortfall where checked; the remainder is of unknown origin. In all, the sample holds 6,500 to 8,000 clones, and around a third of those were seen once. The ten largest clones capture about 6.3% of the sample. What the time point label conveys for this sample: mouse harvest day 14 after allogeneic transplant. Each mouse graft, delivered by tail vein injection, combined 10^6 splenic CD5+ T cells with 10^7 T-cell-depleted bone marrow cells. Sequencing used skin. The receptors come from a female BALB/c mouse given C57BL/6 T cells with graft-versus-host disease after an allogeneic hematopoietic cell transplant.

In this sample, this clone is medium-sized. These gene names are mouse names. The CDR3 is cut off 1 residue early in the read; its end comes from the germline J gene. The chain uses TRBV3 and TRBJ2-5; unclear D gene. This CDR3 has 14 residues. The germline CDR1 and CDR2 sequences are SNHLY and FYNGKV (reference sequence). Deletions cut 1 base from V and 0 bases from J, with 5 bases between. The part of the CDR3 DNA that was read is TGTGCCAGCAGCTTAGGGGGTAACCAAGACACCCAGTAC. This translates into CASSLGGNQDTQY. The complete CDR3 protein is CASSLGGNQDTQYF.

As concerns this clone: Mouse names are used for the genes. The read terminates 1 residue ahead of where the CDR3 ends, so the germline J gene completes it. The V call is TRBV23, the J call TRBJ1-1. This CDR3 has 12 residues. Germline CDR1 reads KGHTA; CDR2 reads FQNQQP. This CDR3 reads CSSSHSFTEVFF. CDR3 bases read: TGCTCCAGCAGTCACTCCTTCACAGAAGTCTTC. The whole variable domain, filled in from reference TRBV23 and TRBJ1-1, reads DAAVTQKPRYLIKMKGQEAEMKCIPEKGHTAVFWYQQKQSKELKFLIYFQNQQPLDQIDMVKERFSAVCPSSSLCSLGIRTCEAEDSALYLCSSSHSFTEVFFGKGTRLTVV.

This clone was observed a few times. Here the gene names and germline are mouse. The CDR3 end lies 1 residue beyond the end of the read and is filled in from the germline J gene. Other DNA sequences of this sample code for an identical CDR3. The rearrangement links TRBV26 to TRBJ1-4; a possible D gene is TRBD1 (6 bases). V lost 3 bases and J lost 3, with 8 bases in between. The CDR3 has 14 residues. Per the germline V gene, CDR1 is KGHPV and CDR2 is FQNQEV (reference sequence). The CDR3 bases that were read are TGTGCCAGCAGTCTAGGGACAACCAACGAAAGATTATTT. Its protein product is CASSLGTTNERLF. The CDR3 reads in full as CASSLGTTNERLFF.

On this clone itself: Each gene name is a mouse one. The read gets to within 1 residue of the CDR3 end, and the germline J gene fills in the rest. The chain carries TRBV16 and TRBJ1-2; possible D gene TRBD1, 5 bases. V was pared by 3 bases and J by 2 bases, with 7 bases between. Per the germline V gene, CDR1 is SGHSA and CDR2 is FRNQAP. This CDR3 contains 13 residues. CDR3: CASSFSGNSDYTF. CDR3 DNA (partial): TGTGCAAGCAGCTTCTCAGGGAACTCCGACTACACC.

This clone has only a few counts. Gene labels here are mouse ones. The read gets to within 1 residue of the CDR3 end, and the germline J gene fills in the rest. The J gene is TRBJ1-5, the V gene TRBV26; D is undetermined. Trimming cost V 4 bases and J 3 bases, with 7 bases left between them. The CDR3 sequence is 13 residues long. CDR1 and CDR2 from the germline V gene are KGHPV and FQNQEV (reference sequence). The covered CDR3 bases are TGTGCCAGCAGTCGTGGATCCAACCAGGCTCCGCTT. Protein sequence: CASSRGSNQAPL. The whole CDR3 sequence is CASSRGSNQAPLF.

With regard to this clone: Gene names and germline match the mouse. The read terminates 1 residue before the CDR3 end, so the remaining end is supplied by the germline J gene. The chain combines TRBV13-1 with TRBJ2-7; D is undetermined. The CDR3 is 12 residues long. Germline CDR1 is NSHNY and CDR2 is SYGAGN. V lost 2 bases to trimming and J lost 4 bases, with 7 bases between them. The part of the CDR3 DNA that was read is TGTGCCAGCAGTGAGACATCTTATGAACAGTAC. Its protein is CASSETSYEQY. The whole CDR3 region reads CASSETSYEQYF.

Turning to this clone: Gene names denote mouse genes. The read finishes 1 residue shy of the CDR3 end, and the germline J gene is used to complete it. V and J are TRBV26 and TRBJ1-6; D unresolved. TRBJ1-6 is an open reading frame whose function is uncertain. Germline V gives CDR1 KGHPV, CDR2 FQNQEV (reference sequence). The CDR3 spans 13 residues. With 0 bases removed from V and 6 bases from J, the gap between germline ends came to 3 bases. The CDR3 here is CASSLSANSPLYF. The part of the CDR3 DNA that was read is TGTGCCAGCAGTCTGTCCGCTAATTCGCCCCTCTAC.

On this clone: The gene names given are mouse names. Coverage ceases 1 residue before the CDR3 finishes, and the germline J gene fills in the end. The chain uses TRBV3 and TRBJ2-3; D is unclear. Germline values: CDR1 SNHLY, CDR2 FYNGKV (reference sequence). The CDR3 runs to 14 residues. Trimming shortened V by 1 base and J by 0 bases, and 5 bases separated the two germline ends. Incomplete CDR3 DNA: TGTGCCAGCAGCTTAGGGGGTAGTGCAGAAACGCTGTAT. It translates to CASSLGGSAETLY. The whole CDR3 protein is CASSLGGSAETLYF.

This clone is classed as large. Here the gene names and germline are mouse. Coverage ceases 1 residue before the CDR3 finishes, and the germline J gene fills in the end. The chain combines TRBV26 with TRBJ2-7; 11 positions match TRBD2. J gave up 4 bases and V 4 bases, and 6 bases lay outside the gene matches. CDR1 KGHPV and CDR2 FQNQEV come from the germline V gene (reference sequence). The CDR3 extends over 15 amino acids. The CDR3 bases that were read are TGTGCCAGCAGTCCCCCCGGGACTGGGGGTTATGAACAGTAC. Translation gives CASSPPGTGGYEQY. The CDR3 in its entirety is CASSPPGTGGYEQYF.

This clone has more than one count but fewer than ten. The genes and germline here are from mouse. CDR3 in amino acids: CSSSQSGGLAETLYF. The covered CDR3 bases are TGCTCCAGCAGTCAATCGGGGGGGCTTGCAGAAACGCTGTAT. The chain is built from TRBV23 and TRBJ2-3; TRBD2 is taken as the D call from the table, unchecked against the DNA. The read halts 1 residue ahead of the CDR3 end, with the missing end drawn from the germline J gene. Germline-derived CDR1 and CDR2 are KGHTA and FQNQQP. The CDR3 covers 15 residues.

Turning to this clone: Gene names follow the mouse nomenclature. The CDR3 goes on 1 residue after the read ends, and that part is filled in from the germline J gene. This sequence joins TRBV23 and TRBJ1-1; TRBD1, the D gene given by the table, was not confirmed from the DNA. The CDR3 is 15 amino acids. Germline CDR1 and CDR2: KGHTA and FQNQQP. The sequenced part of the CDR3 DNA is TGCTCCAGCAGTCAAGGGACAACTGCAAACACAGAAGTCTTC. Protein product: CSSSQGTTANTEVF. The complete CDR3 reads CSSSQGTTANTEVFF.

On this clone itself: Germline is not matched at one junction end, which may reflect a read error. Mouse names are used for the genes. From the germline J gene comes the end of the CDR3, since the read stops 1 residue before it. The V gene is TRBV26, the J gene TRBJ2-5, with D tentatively TRBD2 (5 bases). Per the germline V gene, CDR1 is KGHPV and CDR2 is FQNQEV (reference sequence). The CDR3 sequence is 13 residues long. The CDR3 loop reads CTSIAGSQDTQYF. The sequenced CDR3 bases are TGTACCAGCATCGCTGGGAGCCAAGACACCCAGTAC.

Comment on this clone: The genes are named according to mouse. The CDR3 DNA, read in part, is TGCACCTGCAGTCCGGGACAGGGGAATTCCGAAAGATTATTT. Translating gives CTCSPGQGNSERLF. The entire CDR3 reads CTCSPGQGNSERLFF. V usage is TRBV1 and J usage is TRBJ1-4; 10 nucleotides line up with TRBD1. Sequencing ends 1 residue short of the CDR3 end; the germline J gene provides the rest. With V trimmed by 5 bases and J by 7 bases, 7 bases remained unmatched. Germline values: CDR1 NSQYPW, CDR2 LRSPGD (reference sequence). This CDR3 has 15 residues.

As for this clone: Each gene name is a mouse one. The CDR3 end is not reached by the read, which stops 1 residue before it; the germline J gene fills it in. The chain carries TRBV26 and TRBJ1-4; a weak D match, TRBD1 (5 bases). Germline V gene sequence: CDR1 KGHPV, CDR2 FQNQEV (reference sequence). Between the trimmed V and J ends, which lost 5 bases and 0 bases, there was a span of 7 bases. CDR3 length equals 14 residues. The chain's CDR3 is CASSTRVSNERLFF. The sequenced part of the CDR3 DNA is TGTGCCAGCAGTACCAGGGTTTCCAACGAAAGATTATTT.

A remark on this clone: These gene names are mouse names. The CDR3 is cut off 1 residue early in the read; its end comes from the germline J gene. The V and J genes are TRBV26 and TRBJ1-1; TRBD1 matches 9 bases. In germline, CDR1 is KGHPV, CDR2 FQNQEV (reference sequence). CDR3 length: 15 residues. J gave up 3 bases and V 3 bases, and 5 bases lay outside the gene matches. The DNA read from the CDR3 is TGTGCCAGCAGTCTCCCGGGACAGGGAGACACAGAAGTCTTC. Encoded protein: CASSLPGQGDTEVF. The CDR3 in full is CASSLPGQGDTEVFF.

By share, this clone ranks as medium-sized. Genes and germline are mouse. The CDR3 extends 1 residue past the end of the read, so its final part is completed from the germline J gene. The chain uses TRBV26 and TRBJ1-4; TRBD1 aligns across 7 bases. Germline-derived CDR1 and CDR2 are KGHPV and FQNQEV (reference sequence). This CDR3 spans 15 amino acids. V shed 3 bases, J shed 4 bases, and the junction held 5 bases outside the gene matches. Here the CDR3 reads CASSLQGRGNERLFF. The part of the CDR3 DNA that was read is TGTGCCAGCAGTCTACAGGGGAGGGGCAACGAAAGATTATTT. Full variable domain (outside the CDR3, taken from reference TRBV26 and TRBJ1-4): NSKVIQTPRYLVKGQGQKAKMRCIPEKGHPVVFWYQQNKNNEFKFLINFQNQEVLQQIDMTEKRFSAECPSNSPCSLEIQSSEAGDSALYLCASSLQGRGNERLFFGHGTKLSVL.

Remarks on this clone: Genes here carry mouse names. The DNA ends 1 residue before the CDR3 does, and the rest of the CDR3 is filled in from the germline J gene. The genes are TRBV26 and TRBJ2-2; 13 nucleotides line up with TRBD2. Looked up from germline, CDR1 is KGHPV and CDR2 is FQNQEV (reference sequence). The CDR3 extends over 17 amino acids. V shed 5 bases, J shed 4 bases, and the junction held 7 bases outside the gene matches. CDR3 bases read: TGTGCCAGCAGTTCGGACTGGGGGGGCGCAGTCACCGGGCAGCTCTAC. Translation gives CASSSDWGGAVTGQLY. The full CDR3 sequence reads CASSSDWGGAVTGQLYF.

This clone has a handful of counts. The germline and genes are mouse ones. The CDR3 end lies 1 residue beyond the end of the read and is filled in from the germline J gene. The chain combines TRBV26 with TRBJ1-6; weak D call: TRBD1 (6 bases). TRBJ1-6 has ORF status, its function being uncertain. This CDR3 comprises 14 residues. Looked up from germline, CDR1 is KGHPV and CDR2 is FQNQEV (reference sequence). V gave up 4 bases and J gave up 5 bases, with 9 bases separating them. The CDR3 loop reads CASSRTDNNSPLYF. The part of the CDR3 DNA that was read is TGTGCCAGCAGTCGGACAGACAATAATTCGCCCCTCTAC.